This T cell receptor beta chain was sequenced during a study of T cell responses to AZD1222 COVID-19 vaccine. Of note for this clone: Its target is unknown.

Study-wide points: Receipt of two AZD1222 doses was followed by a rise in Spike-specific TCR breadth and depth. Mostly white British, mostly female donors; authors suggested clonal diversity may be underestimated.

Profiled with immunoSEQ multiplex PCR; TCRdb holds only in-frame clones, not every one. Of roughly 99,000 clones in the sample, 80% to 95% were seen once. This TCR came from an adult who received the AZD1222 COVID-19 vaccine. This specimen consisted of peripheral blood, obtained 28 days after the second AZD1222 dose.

The CDR3 spells CASSPLGTANSPLHF. The CDR3 region has the DNA TGTGCCAGCAGTCCCCTGGGGACAGCCAATTCACCCCTCCACTTT. The chain joins TRBV28 to TRBJ1-6; 7 nucleotides align to TRBD1. Germline V lookup: CDR1 MDHEN, CDR2 SYDVKM. The CDR3 loop spans 15 amino acids. V dropped 5 bases and J dropped 7; count of bases not matched to a gene: 8.